This T cell receptor beta chain was sequenced for a study of T-cell reconstitution after alpha-beta-depleted transplantation in children. This clonotype was observed a few times. The antigen remains unidentified. Study-wide findings and caveats: A year post-transplant, T-cell counts and diversity derived mostly from newly produced T cells. Reports say that about two months after transplant, the alpha-beta T cells came out of several hundred graft clones that had expanded. Some patients showed high day-60 TCRbeta diversity, which derived from surviving recipient T cells and thymic progenitors.

As it was prepared, the TCRbeta library received unique molecular identifiers. TCRdb re-called the PCR reads with MiXCR, one entry per CDR3 protein. The repertoire holds some 200,000 distinct CDR3 sequences, with about 8.4% as singletons. The CDR3 spans 13 residues. Germline loops: CDR1 SGHRS, CDR2 YFSETQ. J was trimmed by 6 bases and V by 4 bases; bases with no gene match: 5. The material was PBMCs, mostly from graft donor cells, obtained 360 days after TCRalphabeta/CD19-depleted stem cell transplant. The rearrangement links TRBV5-1 to TRBJ1-1; 8 nucleotides line up with TRBD1. This clonotype originated in a male patient aged 2-9 years who had a stem cell transplant for acute myeloid leukemia, so the T cells may come from the graft donor. Here the CDR3 DNA reads TGCGCCAGCAGCCCGGGGACAGGCCCTGAAGCTTTCTTT. Its protein product is CASSPGTGPEAFF.